Listed here is a single TCR beta chain. The germline V gene encodes CDR1 SGHDT and CDR2 YYEEEE. The CDR3 consists of 15 residues. Trimming took off 2 bases at V and 0 bases at J, with 6 bases between the two ends. Alopecia areata patients had lesional scalp punch biopsies and peripheral blood taken from them. The data derive from a study of CD8+ T cells in alopecia areata. At the level of the study: The tofacitinib course ran for 6 to 18 months and was followed by 6 months off drug.

In each case, RNA was isolated and then reverse transcribed into cDNA as the sequencing template. TCRdb keeps only in-frame clones here, not all; method: immunoSEQ multiplex PCR. The sample lists some 170,000 clones, approximately 62% occurring once. V gene TRBV5-6 combines with J gene TRBJ2-6; D not resolved. Sequencing used CD4+ T cells sorted from blood, obtained at week 0. The receptor's source is a human donor with alopecia areata. The chain's CDR3 is CASSFRSSGANVLTF. The CDR3 DNA is TGTGCCAGCAGCTTTAGAAGCTCTGGGGCCAACGTCCTGACTTTC.